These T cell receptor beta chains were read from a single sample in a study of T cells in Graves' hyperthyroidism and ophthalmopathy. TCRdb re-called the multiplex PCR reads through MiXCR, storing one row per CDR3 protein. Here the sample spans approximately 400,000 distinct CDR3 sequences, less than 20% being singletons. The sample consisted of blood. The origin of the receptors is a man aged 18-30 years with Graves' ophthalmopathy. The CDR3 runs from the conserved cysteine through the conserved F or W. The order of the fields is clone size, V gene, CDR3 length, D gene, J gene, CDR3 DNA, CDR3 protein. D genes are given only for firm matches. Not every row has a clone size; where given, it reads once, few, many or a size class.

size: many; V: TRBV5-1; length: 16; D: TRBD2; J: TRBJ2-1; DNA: TGCGCCAGCAGCCCTCGGACTAGCGGGGCTTACAATGAGCAGTTCTTC; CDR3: CASSPRTSGAYNEQFF
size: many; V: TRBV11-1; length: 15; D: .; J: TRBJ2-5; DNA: TGTGCCAGCAGCCCCGGCACTGGATGGAGGGAGACCCAGTACTTC; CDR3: CASSPGTGWRETQYF
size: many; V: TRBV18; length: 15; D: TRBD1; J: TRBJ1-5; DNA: TGTGCCAGCTCACTGGGCAGGGGGTCGACTCAGCCCCAGCATTTT; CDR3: CASSLGRGSTQPQHF
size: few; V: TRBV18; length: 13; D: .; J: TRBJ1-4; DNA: TGTGCCAGCGTGGGGTCCCGGGATGAAAAACTGTTTTTT; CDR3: CASVGSRDEKLFF
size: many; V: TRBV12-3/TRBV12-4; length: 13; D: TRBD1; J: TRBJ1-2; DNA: TGTGCCAGCAGTTTAGAGGACAGGGCGGGCTACACCTTC; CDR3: CASSLEDRAGYTF
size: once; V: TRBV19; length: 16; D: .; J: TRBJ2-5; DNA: TGTGCCAGTAGCCTAATAGCCGGCGGGGCACCAGAGACCCAGTACTTC; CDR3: CASSLIAGGAPETQYF
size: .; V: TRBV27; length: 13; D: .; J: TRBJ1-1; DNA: TGTGCCAGCAGTTTATATGTGTGGAGTGAAGCTTTCTTT; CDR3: CASSLYVWSEAFF
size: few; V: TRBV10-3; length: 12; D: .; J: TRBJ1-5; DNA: TGTGCCACCCGGGGTAGCAATCAGCCCCAGCATTTT; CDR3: CATRGSNQPQHF
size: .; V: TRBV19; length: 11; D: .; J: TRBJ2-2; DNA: TGTGCCAGTTGGTCCGGAAGGGAGCTGTTTTTT; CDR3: CASWSGRELFF
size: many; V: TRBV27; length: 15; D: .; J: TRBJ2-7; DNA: TGTGCCAGCACACCGGTCCCGACGGATTCCTACGAGCAGTACTTC; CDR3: CASTPVPTDSYEQYF
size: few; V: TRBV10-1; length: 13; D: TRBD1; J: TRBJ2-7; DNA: TGCGCCAGCAGTCCGGGACAGACTGGAGAGCAGTACTTC; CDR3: CASSPGQTGEQYF
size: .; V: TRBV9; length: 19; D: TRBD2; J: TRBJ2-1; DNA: TGTGCCAGCAGCTTCTCTAGCGGGGGGGCCCGGTACTCCTACAATGAGCAGTTCTTC; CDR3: CASSFSSGGARYSYNEQFF
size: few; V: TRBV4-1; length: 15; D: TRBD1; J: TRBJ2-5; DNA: TGCGCCAGCAGCCAGGGGGACAGCCCCGGGGAGACCCAGTACTTC; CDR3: CASSQGDSPGETQYF
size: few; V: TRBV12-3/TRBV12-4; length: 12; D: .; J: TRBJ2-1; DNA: TGTGCCAGCAGTTTAGCAGGGAGTGAGCAGTTCTTC; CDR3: CASSLAGSEQFF
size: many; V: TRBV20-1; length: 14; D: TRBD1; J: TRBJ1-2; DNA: TGCAGTGCTAGAGATCAAGAGGGGGCGGGTGGCTACACCTTC; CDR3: CSARDQEGAGGYTF
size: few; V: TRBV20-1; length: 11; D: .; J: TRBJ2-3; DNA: TGCAGTTACCCGGCCGCCGATACGCAGTATTTT; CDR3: CSYPAADTQYF
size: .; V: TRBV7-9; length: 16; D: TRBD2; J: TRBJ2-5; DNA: TGTGCCAGCAGCTCACGAGCGGGGGGAATCCAAGAGACCCAGTACTTC; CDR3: CASSSRAGGIQETQYF
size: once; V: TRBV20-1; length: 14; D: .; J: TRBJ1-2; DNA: TGCAGTGCCGACCGGATGGAGGGCCCCACTGGCTACACCTTC; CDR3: CSADRMEGPTGYTF
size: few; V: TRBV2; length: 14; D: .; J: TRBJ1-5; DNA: TGTGCCAGCAGTGACGTGGGCTTCAATCAGCCCCAGCATTTT; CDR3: CASSDVGFNQPQHF
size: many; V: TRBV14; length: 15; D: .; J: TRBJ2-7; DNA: TGTGCCAGCAGAAGGCGGCTAGCTCTTTTTGACGAGCAGTACTTC; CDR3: CASRRRLALFDEQYF
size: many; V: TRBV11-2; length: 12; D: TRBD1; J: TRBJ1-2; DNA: TGTGCCAGCAGCTTAGGACAGGGGACCTACACCTTC; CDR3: CASSLGQGTYTF
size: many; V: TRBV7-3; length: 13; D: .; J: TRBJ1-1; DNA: TGTGCCAGCAGCTCCCACTTCAACACTGAAGCTTTCTTT; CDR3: CASSSHFNTEAFF
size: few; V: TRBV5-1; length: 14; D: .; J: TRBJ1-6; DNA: TGCGCCAGCAGCTCAGACGGCAATAATTCACCCCTCCACTTT; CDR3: CASSSDGNNSPLHF
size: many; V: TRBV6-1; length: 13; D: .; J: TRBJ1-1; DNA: TGTGCCAGCAGTCCGGCCTATGACACTGAAGCTTTCTTT; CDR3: CASSPAYDTEAFF
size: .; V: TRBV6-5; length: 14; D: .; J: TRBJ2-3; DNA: TGTGCCAGCAGTTACTTGATCAGCACAGATACGCAGTATTTT; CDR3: CASSYLISTDTQYF
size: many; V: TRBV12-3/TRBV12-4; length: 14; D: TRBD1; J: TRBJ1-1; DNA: TGTGCCAGCAGCCCTTCGACAGGGGTCACTGAAGCTTTCTTT; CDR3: CASSPSTGVTEAFF
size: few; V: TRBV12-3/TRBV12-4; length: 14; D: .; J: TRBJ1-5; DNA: TGTGCCAGCACCCTGTGGGGTAGCAATCAGCCCCAGCATTTT; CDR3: CASTLWGSNQPQHF
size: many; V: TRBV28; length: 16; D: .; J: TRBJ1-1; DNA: TGTGCCAGCAGTTTGCCCATGGCAGGGAGCGGTACTGAAGCTTTCTTT; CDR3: CASSLPMAGSGTEAFF
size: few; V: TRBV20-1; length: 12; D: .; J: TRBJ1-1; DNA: TGCAGTGCTAGAGAGGTAAACACTGAAGCTTTCTTT; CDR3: CSAREVNTEAFF
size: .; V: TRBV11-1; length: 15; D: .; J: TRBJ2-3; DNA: TGTGCCAGCAGCTTAGGAATGGGGGAGCAAGATACGCAGTATTTT; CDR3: CASSLGMGEQDTQYF
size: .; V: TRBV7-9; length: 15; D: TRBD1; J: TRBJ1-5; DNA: TGTGCCAGCAGCTTAGGTCGGACAGGGAATCAGCCCCAGCATTTT; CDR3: CASSLGRTGNQPQHF
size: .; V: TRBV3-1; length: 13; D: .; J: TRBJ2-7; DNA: TGTGCCAGCAGCCAATTCACGATAGGCGAGCAGTACTTC; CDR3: CASSQFTIGEQYF
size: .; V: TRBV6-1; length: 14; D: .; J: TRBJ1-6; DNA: TGTGCCAGCTTAAAAGTGGGCTATAATTCACCCCTCCACTTT; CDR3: CASLKVGYNSPLHF
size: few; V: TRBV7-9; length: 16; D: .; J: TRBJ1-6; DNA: TGTGCCAGCAGCTTCCCACCGAGGGATCCAAATTCACCCCTCCACTTT; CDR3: CASSFPPRDPNSPLHF
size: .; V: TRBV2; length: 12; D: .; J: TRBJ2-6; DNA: TGTGCCAGTAAAGGGAGGACCAACGTCCTGACTTTC; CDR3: CASKGRTNVLTF
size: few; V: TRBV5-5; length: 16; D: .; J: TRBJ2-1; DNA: TGTGCCAGCAACTATCTTACAGGTAGCTCCTACAATGAGCAGTTCTTC; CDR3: CASNYLTGSSYNEQFF
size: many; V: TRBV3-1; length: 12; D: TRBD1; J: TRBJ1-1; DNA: TGTGCCAGCAGCCGGGAGGACAGGGAAGCTTTCTTT; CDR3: CASSREDREAFF
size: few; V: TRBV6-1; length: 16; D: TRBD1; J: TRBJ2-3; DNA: TGTGCCAGCAGTACCGTGACAGGGGGTCATGAGGATACGCAGTATTTT; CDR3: CASSTVTGGHEDTQYF
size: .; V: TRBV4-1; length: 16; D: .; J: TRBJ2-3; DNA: TGCGCCAGCAGCCAAGATATGGCACCCTCGGGAGATACGCAGTATTTT; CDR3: CASSQDMAPSGDTQYF
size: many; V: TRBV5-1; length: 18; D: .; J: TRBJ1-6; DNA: TGCGCCAGCAGCTTGGCCGGACCTAAGAGCTCCTATAATTCACCCCTCCACTTT; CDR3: CASSLAGPKSSYNSPLHF
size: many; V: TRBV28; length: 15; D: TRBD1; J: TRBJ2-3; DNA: TGTGCCAGCAGTTTGCGACAGGGCCCCACAGATACGCAGTATTTT; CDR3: CASSLRQGPTDTQYF
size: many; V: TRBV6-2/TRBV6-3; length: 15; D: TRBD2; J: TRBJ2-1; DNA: TGTGCCAGCAGTTCGGGCCTAGCGGGTTACAATGAGCAGTTCTTC; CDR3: CASSSGLAGYNEQFF
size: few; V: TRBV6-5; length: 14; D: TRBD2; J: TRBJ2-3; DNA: TGTGCCAGCAGTTTAGCGGGGGAGACAGATACGCAGTATTTT; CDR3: CASSLAGETDTQYF
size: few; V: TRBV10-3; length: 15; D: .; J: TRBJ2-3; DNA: TGTGCCATCAGCGCGGGGGCCCGATGGGGAGATACGCAGTATTTT; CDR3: CAISAGARWGDTQYF
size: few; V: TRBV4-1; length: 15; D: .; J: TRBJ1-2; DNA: TGCGCCAGCAGCCAAGATCAGGGGAGCATGTATGGCTACACCTTC; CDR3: CASSQDQGSMYGYTF
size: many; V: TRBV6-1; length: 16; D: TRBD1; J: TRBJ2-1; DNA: TGTGCCAGCAGTGCTTCCCGGGACAGGGACTACAATGAGCAGTTCTTC; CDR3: CASSASRDRDYNEQFF
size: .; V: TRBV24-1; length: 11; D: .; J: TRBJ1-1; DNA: TGTGCCACCAGTGATTTATATGAAGCTTTCTTT; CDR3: CATSDLYEAFF
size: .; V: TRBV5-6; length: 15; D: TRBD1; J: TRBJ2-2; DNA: TGTGCCAGCAGCTTAACAGGGGATAGCACCGGGGAGCTGTTTTTT; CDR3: CASSLTGDSTGELFF
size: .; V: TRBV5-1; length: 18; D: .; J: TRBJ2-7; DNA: TGCGCCAGCAGCGGCCGAACCTCCCTACAGTTAAGGTCCTACGAGCAGTACTTC; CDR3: CASSGRTSLQLRSYEQYF
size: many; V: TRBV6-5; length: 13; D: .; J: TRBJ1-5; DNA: TGTGCCAGCATGTTACAGCTCAATCAGCCCCAGCATTTT; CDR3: CASMLQLNQPQHF